This T cell receptor beta chain is from a study of vaccination effects on CD4 cells after COVID-19. Assay used: immunoSEQ multiplex PCR; TCRdb lists only in-frame clones, some missing. The table has more than 35,000 clones, roughly 70% seen once. Remarks on this clone: Antigen specificity is unknown.

CDR3 length: 12 residues. The V end was cut by 4 bases, the J end by 5 bases, with 9 bases between. The germline gives CDR1 SGDLS, CDR2 YYNGEE. ViraFEST assay sequencing came after antigen-specific CD4+ T cells were expanded with viral peptide pools. Subsequent to roughly 9 days of culture, CD4+ T cells were isolated. The person acquired a PCR-confirmed SARS-CoV-2 infection between March and December 2020. This chain uses TRBV9 with TRBJ1-2, with D possibly being TRBD1 (6 bases). This sample comprised CD4+ T cells from PBMCs cultured with a peptide pool, obtained before COVID-19 vaccination. The clonotype originates from a human donor who had a prior SARS-CoV-2 infection. As DNA, the CDR3 is TGTGCCAGCAGCCCGGACAGATATGGCTACACCTTC. Its protein is CASSPDRYGYTF.